The T cell receptor beta chain described here comes from a study of blood T cell repertoires in COVID-19. Authors' analysis steps: Reference gene primer amplification gave estimated nucleated cell counts. Method: immunoSEQ multiplex PCR; TCRdb's copy keeps in-frame clones and lacks some. The V and J calls and clone size come from that table; D and trimming were worked out from the DNA. This table has hundreds of thousands of clones, over 85% appearing once. Germline loops: CDR1 SGHTA, CDR2 FQGNSA. Trimming cost V 4 bases and J 2 bases; bases outside gene matches: 7. The CDR3 spans 16 residues. Which cohort a participant joined came from the clinical history participants gave. Within 2 weeks before study entry, exposed participants met a COVID-19 case.

The sample consisted of PBMCs or T cells enriched from blood (not recorded which). This chain uses TRBV7-2 with TRBJ2-7; 11 bases line up with TRBD2. The source is a woman in her fifties or sixties who had been exposed to COVID-19. This chain's CDR3 is CASSSQVTSGAYEQYF. The CDR3 nucleotides are TGTGCCAGCAGCTCACAGGTGACTAGCGGGGCCTACGAGCAGTACTTC.